The clone carrying this T cell receptor beta chain was seen at least ten times. Germline CDR1 SEHNR, CDR2 FQNEAQ (reference sequence). The CDR3 has 17 residues. The trim removed 1 base at V and 6 bases at J, leaving 11 bases unmatched. These data come from a study of regulatory T cells in long-lasting Graves disease. Sample time point: newly diagnosed GD, antithyroid drugs for less than 3 months. RNA from PBMCs was the source of the TCR library. According to the study, TCR beta libraries were built with iRepertoire HTBI primers and CDR3-region Arm-PCR. TCRdb used MiXCR to reprocess the multiplex PCR reads, holding one entry per CDR3 protein. In the table there are approximately 310,000 distinct CDR3 sequences, 18% of which are singletons.

The chain joins TRBV7-9 to TRBJ2-1; 8 bases map to TRBD2. This receptor was identified in a female donor with Graves disease. This sample comprised peripheral blood mononuclear cells (PBMCs), obtained at new diagnosis, from a patient treated with antithyroid drugs. CDR3 residues: CASSLVMTSERVNEQFF. In nucleotides, the CDR3 is TGTGCCAGCAGCTTAGTGATGACTAGCGAGAGGGTCAATGAGCAGTTCTTC. The full variable domain, rest sourced from reference TRBV7-9 and TRBJ2-1, is DTGVSQNPRHKITKRGQNVTFRCDPISEHNRLYWYRQTLGQGPEFLTYFQNEAQLEKSRLLSDRFSAERPKGSFSTLEIQRTEQGDSAMYLCASSLVMTSERVNEQFFGPGTRLTVL.